Below are 19 T cell receptor beta chains sequenced from a single sample in a study of cytomegalovirus exposure and HLA in healthy donors. In the PCR, 60 Vbeta and 13 Jbeta primers were used. Assay used: immunoSEQ multiplex PCR; TCRdb lists only in-frame clones, some missing. The profile shows 120,000 to 150,000 clones, approximately 70% of them singletons. The sequencing sample was made of PBMCs. These receptors were collected from a human donor in good health.

To note about this clone: In this CDR3 the conserved last residue, phenylalanine or tryptophan, is missing, so a read error is likely. The DNA is left out, because the CDR3 cannot be placed on it with certainty; the CDR3 is given as TCRdb lists it. The CDR3 is CASSDLGRLII. This chain joins TRBV2 and TRBJ1-4; the D call of TRBD1 is as the table states it, not checked on the DNA. The CDR3 region is 11 residues in length, termini included. CDR1 and CDR2 from the germline V gene are SNHLY and FYNNEI.

The chain joins TRBV12-5 to TRBJ2-2, with 8 bases aligning to TRBD1. This CDR3 has 15 residues. The J segment lost 5 bases and the V segment lost 6 bases, leaving 8 bases of the junction unmatched. The V gene's germline CDR1 is LGHNT and CDR2 FRNRAP. CDR3 loop: CASGPDRALTGELFF. CDR3 nucleotides: TGTGCTAGTGGCCCGGACAGGGCCTTAACCGGGGAGCTGTTTTTT.

CDR3 amino acids: CASSRWDSANTGELFF. The CDR3 bases are TGTGCCAGCAGCAGGTGGGACAGCGCGAACACCGGGGAGCTGTTTTTT. This chain connects TRBV5-4 to TRBJ2-2; 7 nucleotides agree with TRBD1. The CDR3 sequence is 16 residues long. V lost 4 bases and J lost 0; bases outside the gene matches: 6. Germline V gives CDR1 SGHNT, CDR2 YYREEE (reference sequence).

The chain carries TRBV2 and TRBJ1-6; D is ambiguous. From germline, CDR1 is SNHLY and CDR2 FYNNEI. V was trimmed by 4 bases and J by 9 bases, leaving 13 bases between them. The CDR3 runs to 14 residues. DNA of the CDR3: TGTGCCAGCAGTGTAACGAGCGGTTTTTCACCCCTCCACTTT. It codes for CASSVTSGFSPLHF. The variable domain in full, with the rest retrieved from reference TRBV2 and TRBJ1-6, is EPEVTQTPSHQVTQMGQEVILRCVPISNHLYFYWYRQILGQKVEFLVSFYNNEISEKSEIFDDQFSVERPDGSNFTLKIRSTKLEDSAMYFCASSVTSGFSPLHFGNGTRLTVT.

The rearrangement links TRBV5-1 to TRBJ2-2; TRBD1 agrees at 10 bases. The V gene end was trimmed by 7 bases and the J gene end by 5 bases; junction bases not matched to a gene: 8. CDR3 length: 15 residues. CDR1 and CDR2 (germline): SGHRS, YFSETQ. CDR3 region: CASCPGTGETGELFF. The DNA of the CDR3 is TGCGCCAGCTGTCCAGGGACAGGGGAGACCGGGGAGCTGTTTTTT.

This clone was observed a few times. This chain joins TRBV29-1 and TRBJ2-5; D is possibly TRBD1 (6 bases). The CDR3 has 13 amino acids. Germline-derived CDR1 and CDR2 are SQVTM and ANQGSEA. V was trimmed by 1 base and J by 5 bases, leaving 11 bases between them. Here the CDR3 reads CSVEAGVGETQYF. In DNA, the CDR3 is TGCAGCGTTGAAGCAGGGGTGGGGGAGACCCAGTACTTC.

This clone was counted once. The CDR3 here is CASSPWLEFFTF. In nucleotides, the CDR3 is TGTGCCAGCAGCCCCTGGTTGGAGTTTTTCACCTTC. This chain uses TRBV2 with TRBJ1-2; D gene ambiguous. Germline lookup yields CDR1 SNHLY and CDR2 FYNNEI. This CDR3 has 12 residues. Trimming removed 6 bases from V and 13 bases from J, with 18 bases in between.

This clone has only a few counts. The V call is TRBV6-5, the J call TRBJ1-2; D gene unclear. The CDR3 has 15 amino acids. In germline, CDR1 is MNHEY, CDR2 SVGAGI. The ends were cut back, 6 bases at V and 0 bases at J, with 14 bases in the middle. The CDR3 DNA reads TGTGCCAGCAGACACCACAGCGGCTCTAACTATGGCTACACCTTC. Protein product: CASRHHSGSNYGYTF.

This chain uses TRBV27 with TRBJ2-2; tentative D call: TRBD2 (5 bases). Trimming pared 4 bases from V and 5 bases from J, leaving 14 bases between. The length of the CDR3 is 15 residues. Germline V gives CDR1 MNHEY, CDR2 SMNVEV (reference sequence). CDR3 amino acids: CASSSVASGTGELFF. The CDR3 DNA follows: TGTGCCAGCAGTTCGGTAGCGAGTGGGACCGGGGAGCTGTTTTTT.

The chain couples TRBV9 to TRBJ2-2, with 9 bases fitting TRBD2. CDR1 SGDLS and CDR2 YYNGEE come from the germline V gene. V trimming: 0 bases; J trimming: 0 bases; junction bases outside the gene matches: 9. CDR3 length: 19 residues. Here the CDR3 reads CASSVEIAGVAANTGELFF. The DNA of the CDR3 is TGTGCCAGCAGCGTAGAGATAGCGGGAGTCGCTGCGAACACCGGGGAGCTGTTTTTT.

The rearrangement joins TRBV6-4 to TRBJ2-1; 7 bases are shared with TRBD2. CDR3 size: 12 residues. CDR1 MRHNA and CDR2 SNTAGT come from the germline V gene. Trimming removed 7 bases from V and 9 bases from J; junction bases left unmatched: 6. CDR3 sequence: CASKGGGGEQFF. The CDR3 nucleotides read TGTGCCAGCAAAGGCGGCGGGGGTGAGCAGTTCTTC.

For the CDR3, the DNA is TGTGCCAGCAGCGTAGATGACAGGGGGCTCTATGGCTACACCTTC. Translation: CASSVDDRGLYGYTF. The chain carries TRBV9 and TRBJ1-2, with 10 bases that match TRBD1. Germline-derived CDR1 and CDR2 are SGDLS and YYNGEE. V was pared by 0 bases and J by 4 bases, with 3 bases of the junction left unmatched. This CDR3 is 15 amino acids long.

This rearrangement joins TRBV28 to TRBJ2-5, with 10 bases aligning to TRBD1. CDR3 size: 14 residues. CDR1 is MDHEN, CDR2 SYDVKM, per germline. V lost 2 bases to trimming and J lost 5 bases; unmatched junction nucleotides: 2. CDR3 sequence (DNA): TGTGCCAGCAGTTTAGACAGGGGGCGGGAGACCCAGTACTTC. It specifies CASSLDRGRETQYF. The entire variable domain, with the rest obtained from reference TRBV28 and TRBJ2-5, is as follows: DVKVTQSSRYLVKRTGEKVFLECVQDMDHENMFWYRQDPGLGLRLIYFSYDVKMKEKGDIPEGYSVSREKKERFSLILESASTNQTSMYLCASSLDRGRETQYFGPGTRLLVL.

The chain joins TRBV2 to TRBJ1-5, with D hard to call. The length of the CDR3 is 11 residues. Trimming left V 5 bases short and J 6 bases short, with 5 bases between. CDR1 SNHLY and CDR2 FYNNEI come from the germline V gene. The CDR3 DNA reads as TGTGCCAGCAGTACGGGTCAGCCCCAGCATTTT. It codes for CASSTGQPQHF. The whole variable domain, remainder taken from reference TRBV2 and TRBJ1-5, is EPEVTQTPSHQVTQMGQEVILRCVPISNHLYFYWYRQILGQKVEFLVSFYNNEISEKSEIFDDQFSVERPDGSNFTLKIRSTKLEDSAMYFCASSTGQPQHFGDGTRLSIL.

V gene TRBV2 combines with J gene TRBJ2-1; 7 nucleotides agree with TRBD2. This CDR3 has 14 residues. Germline CDR1 reads SNHLY; CDR2 reads FYNNEI. V trimming: 8 bases; J trimming: 5 bases; junction bases outside the gene matches: 9. The DNA of the CDR3 is TGTGCCAGCGGTACGGGAGGTCCCCACAATGAGCAGTTCTTC. Residues: CASGTGGPHNEQFF.

The chain joins TRBV11-3 to TRBJ2-1; 7 bases line up with TRBD2. Germline V lookup: CDR1 SGHNT, CDR2 YENEEA. This CDR3 is 13 amino acids long. V lost 7 bases to trimming and J lost 10 bases; unmatched junction nucleotides: 10. CDR3 amino acids: CASTTERGGEQFF. For the CDR3, the DNA is TGTGCCAGCACGACTGAACGGGGAGGGGAGCAGTTCTTC. Variable domain in full (rest from reference TRBV11-3 and TRBJ2-1): EAGVVQSPRYKIIEKKQPVAFWCNPISGHNTLYWYLQNLGQGPELLIRYENEEAVDDSQLPKDRFSAERLKGVDSTLKIQPAELGDSAVYLCASTTERGGEQFFGPGTRLTVL.

The CDR3 region is CASRTGTSGFQETQYF. CDR3 nucleotides: TGCGCCAGCAGAACCGGGACTAGCGGATTTCAAGAGACCCAGTACTTC. The chain joins TRBV5-1 to TRBJ2-5; 11 nucleotides align to TRBD2. The CDR3 runs 16 residues. Trimming cost V 5 bases and J 2 bases; bases outside gene matches: 8. Germline CDR1 SGHRS, CDR2 YFSETQ.

Turning to this clone: Other DNA sequences from this sample encode an identical CDR3 as well. The chain's CDR3 is CASSARDRGSNTEAFF. The CDR3 bases are TGTGCCAGCAGCGCTCGGGACAGGGGGTCGAACACTGAAGCTTTCTTT. V usage is TRBV7-8 and J usage is TRBJ1-1; TRBD1 matches at 11 bases. The CDR3 covers 16 residues. Germline CDR1 is SGHVS and CDR2 is FQNEAQ. The J segment lost 1 base and the V segment lost 5 bases, leaving 6 bases of the junction unmatched.

There are a few counts of this clone. The chain uses TRBV11-2 and TRBJ2-7; D ambiguous. The CDR3 is 13 residues long. CDR1 is SGHAT, CDR2 FQNNGV, per germline. Trimming removed 5 bases from V and 2 bases from J, with 10 bases in between. The DNA of the CDR3 is TGTGCCAGCAGCGCCGCAAAGCCCTACGAGCAGTACTTC. Translating gives CASSAAKPYEQYF. Filled out from reference TRBV11-2 and TRBJ2-7, the complete variable domain reads EAGVAQSPRYKIIEKRQSVAFWCNPISGHATLYWYQQILGQGPKLLIQFQNNGVVDDSQLPKDRFSAERLKGVDSTLKIQPAKLEDSAVYLCASSAAKPYEQYFGPGTRLTVT.